Below, one TCR beta chain is given with its context. It lacks a known antigen. Within one base of it there is no much larger clone, and no base qualities were kept. Participants in the prospective study were enrolled through a virtual design, were aged about 18 to 100 years, and lived in 20 to 30 United States geographic areas. In the prospective study, participants were assigned to cohorts based on the clinical history participants reported in a screening survey and a study questionnaire. For ImmuneRACE Cohort 3, a participant was defined as recovered based on two consecutive negative NP/OP PCR tests, clearance by a healthcare professional, or resolution of symptoms. Each participant in the prospective study had whole blood, serum and a nasopharyngeal or oropharyngeal swab collected by mobile phlebotomists. Additional blood draws and questionnaires over a 2-month period could optionally be provided by prospective study participants. Before DNA extraction, blood samples from the prospective study were shipped at room temperature or frozen.

These data belong to a study of blood T cell repertoires in COVID-19 (dated by TCRdb to about 2020). About the full investigation: Collaborator samples came from the United States, Italy and Spain and covered acute and convalescent phases of COVID-19. Where available, HLA class I and class II types were obtained from metadata supplied by the sample provider rather than from assay-based typing. Sample metadata almost always included a de-identified subject ID, COVID-19 status, age in years and sex. The material from the prospective study consisted of cDNA or gDNA derived from T cells, B-cell-depleted T cells, or PBMCs. The repertoires were released in a freely available public database meant as a resource for research on the immune response to SARS-CoV-2. Subjects who had been exposed to COVID-19, were actively infected with it, or had recovered from it provided the deeply sampled blood TCRbeta repertoires that made up the dataset. Samples came from the ongoing ImmuneRACE study (first 160 participants) plus 1,254 subjects from 6 global collaborators.

TCRbeta CDR3 regions were amplified from genomic DNA by means of the immunoSEQ Assay, a bias-controlled multiplex PCR. The authors' analysis ran thus. The number of nucleated cells in each sample was estimated from the amplification of reference gene primers within the assay. To quantify the absolute abundance of each unique TCRbeta CDR3 rearrangement, sequence reads were collapsed and filtered. For each sample, productive Simpson clonality was calculated as the square root of Simpson's diversity index across productive rearrangements. Imported from immuneACCESS, the table was reduced by TCRdb to in-frame sequences with V and J called. These copies leave out some clones; in studies compared against another copy, an unresolved V gene accounts for under half, and the cause of the remainder is not known. D and trimming were read from the DNA, whereas the V and J calls and clone size are those reported in that table. The sample profile shows approximately 400,000 clones; over 80% of them were found once. Of the sample, around 5% is held by the ten largest clones.

What the study reported, not specific to this receptor: The quantity of clinical and demographic metadata differed by source and by participant and was supplied without curation.

From V the trimming removes 1 base and from J it removes 4 bases, while the gene matches leave 4 bases of the junction unaccounted for. Taken from cysteine to phenylalanine, the CDR3 has 16 residues. CDR3 DNA is the only sequence kept; it has 48 bases, read in frame from the first base. The germline V gene yields SGHAT for CDR1 and FQNNGV for CDR2. The chain couples TRBV11-2 to TRBJ2-3; 11 bases in between match TRBD2. The receptor comes from a woman between 45 and 65 years old who had recovered from COVID-19. Material for sequencing was PBMCs or T cells enriched from blood (not recorded which). The nucleotide sequence reads as follows: TGTGCCAGCAGCTTAGGTGTAGCGGGGGGGGCAGATACGCAGTATTTT. This gives the protein CASSLGVAGGADTQYF.